This T cell receptor beta chain derives from a study of PD-1 blockade in classical Hodgkin lymphoma (dated by TCRdb to between 2020 and 2021). A note on the overall study: Nivolumab dosing was 3 mg/kg intravenously every 2 weeks, continuing until either disease progression or unacceptable toxicity. A peripheral blood immune signature of response to PD-1 blockade in classical Hodgkin lymphoma was defined using TCR beta sequencing and CyTOF.

As regards this clone: The antigen it binds to is not known. Base qualities are not provided; no much larger clone lies one nucleotide away.

Spanning cysteine to phenylalanine, the CDR3 consists of 14 amino acids. Only the CDR3 region is kept as DNA, spanning 42 bases read in frame from base 1. CDR1 is given as KGHSH and CDR2 as LQKENI, both from the germline V gene. The junction shows trimming of 6 bases on V and 8 bases on J, plus 19 bases between the germline ends. What the authors observed across the whole study: CD4+ but not CD8+ TCR diversity rose significantly by C4D1 (p=0.0027 vs p=0.16), most apparent in complete responders (p=0.02). Trial patients with a complete response had baseline diversity similar to that of newly diagnosed patients, while partial responders and progressors had significantly lower diversity. Patients starting nivolumab less than 1 year after ASCT had lower diversity and were excluded from later analyses to avoid confounding by immune reconstitution. The study was limited to a single clinical trial cohort, and causes of repertoire differences, possibly disease activity or prior therapy, remained undefined. Baseline TCR diversity was reported to be lower in newly diagnosed patients than in healthy donors, and even lower in relapsed/refractory patients.

Genomic DNA was isolated using the Qiagen DNeasy kit from unsorted PBMCs as well as from negatively selected CD4+ and CD8+ fractions. Amplification of TCR beta CDR3 regions was done by immunoSEQ multiplex PCR with primers that anneal to V and J segments. A synthetic immune receptor repertoire was used to minimize amplification bias, and remaining bias was computationally removed after sequencing. The original methods were these. Custom Python scripts were used to quantify repertoire diversity as the Shannon entropy index. Unsorted, CD4+ and CD8+ repertoires were analyzed separately, except in combined analyses where CD4+ and CD8+ sequences were merged in silico. Clonal expansion was defined as a frequency increase of at least 2-fold after treatment compared with C1D1, and clones undetected at baseline were assigned a pseudocount of 0.5. Clones with 0 or 1 copy at C1D1 were classified as singleton clones, and clones with 2 or more copies were classified as non-singleton clones. Clones expanded in unsorted samples were annotated as CD4+, CD8+ or unknown by matching protein sequences in sorted samples from the same patient. Wilcoxon tests were applied to paired samples to test diversity changes from C1D1 to C4D1. Entries here come from immuneACCESS through TCRdb and include only in-frame sequences with V and J called. Some clones fail to appear in such tables; in the studies checked, an unresolved V gene covers under half of the shortfall, and the cause of the remainder is unknown. V and J calls and clone size come straight from that table; D and trimming were deduced from the DNA. For this sample the table gives about 14,000 clones, of which approximately 82% were detected only once. The ten biggest clones cover roughly a quarter of the sample.

What this sample's time point label stands for: cycle 2 day 1 (C2D1) of nivolumab. Relapse after autologous stem cell transplantation had occurred in all trial patients, and cohorts A, B and C were distinguished by prior brentuximab vedotin exposure. The trial cohort was composed of approximately 56 patients with relapsed/refractory classical Hodgkin lymphoma, for whom complete response, partial response or progressive disease was recorded as best overall response. Single-agent nivolumab was administered to trial patients in the multi-cohort phase II CheckMate 205 trial. Best overall response was determined by an independent review committee according to the 2007 International Working Group response criteria. Trial PBMCs were collected immediately before nivolumab initiation (C1D1) and during therapy at cycle 2 day 1 and cycle 4 day 1. Peripheral blood was collected in 8 mL Vacutainer Cell Preparation Tubes, from which PBMCs were isolated by centrifugation and then cryopreserved.

The chain is assembled from TRBV18 and TRBJ1-2, with the identity of the D gene unclear. The specimen was peripheral blood mononuclear cells (PBMCs), collected before the second cycle of nivolumab. This clonotype originated in a human donor with classical Hodgkin lymphoma. The CDR3 here reads CASSTRYPLGGYTF. The DNA sequence is as follows: TGTGCCAGCTCGACAAGATATCCCCTCGGGGGCTACACCTTC. Extended through the reference TRBV18 and TRBJ1-2 proteins, this CDR3 yields the full variable domain: NAGVMQNPRHLVRRRGQEARLRCSPMKGHSHVYWYRQLPEEGLKFMVYLQKENIIDESGMPKERFSAEFPKEGPSILRIQQVVRGDSAAYFCASSTRYPLGGYTFGSGTRLTVV.